In this sample, the clone carrying this TCR beta chain turned up many times. Its antigen is undetermined. The germline V gene encodes CDR1 SNHLY and CDR2 FYNNEI. The junction had 4 bases not matched to a gene; V was cut back by 6 bases and J by 4 bases. The CDR3 is 15 residues long. TCRdb re-called the 5' RACE reads through MiXCR, storing one row per CDR3 protein. The table has fewer than 350,000 distinct CDR3 sequences, 8.5% to 9% seen once. The sample originates from a study of T cells after yellow fever vaccination. The wider study: When fractions had low cell numbers, they were prepared with SMART-Seq v4 Ultra Low Input.

Findings and limits, study-wide: The secondary response peaked faster, at day 5 versus 15, but was weaker.

The source is a man between 18 and 35 years old who received the YFV17D yellow fever vaccine. The source material was PBMCs, sampled on the day of the first yellow fever vaccination. This chain uses TRBV2 with TRBJ2-5; the match to TRBD2 covers 14 bases. For the CDR3, the DNA is TGTGCCAGCAGGAAGGGGACTAGCGGGGGAGAGACCCAGTACTTC. Its translation is CASRKGTSGGETQYF.